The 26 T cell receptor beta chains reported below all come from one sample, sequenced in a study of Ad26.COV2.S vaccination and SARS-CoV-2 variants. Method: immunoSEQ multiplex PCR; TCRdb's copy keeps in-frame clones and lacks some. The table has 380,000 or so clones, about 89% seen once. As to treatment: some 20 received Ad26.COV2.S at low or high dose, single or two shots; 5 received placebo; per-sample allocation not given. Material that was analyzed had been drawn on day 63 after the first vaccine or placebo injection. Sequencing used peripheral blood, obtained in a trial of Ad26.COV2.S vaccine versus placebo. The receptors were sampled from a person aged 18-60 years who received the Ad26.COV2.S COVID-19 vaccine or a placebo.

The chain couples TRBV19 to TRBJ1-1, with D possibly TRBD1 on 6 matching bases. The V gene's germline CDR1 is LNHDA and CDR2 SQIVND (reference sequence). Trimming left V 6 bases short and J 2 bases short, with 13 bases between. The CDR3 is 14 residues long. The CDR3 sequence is CASRQTGTNTEAFF. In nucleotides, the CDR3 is TGTGCCAGTAGACAAACAGGGACTAACACTGAAGCTTTCTTT.

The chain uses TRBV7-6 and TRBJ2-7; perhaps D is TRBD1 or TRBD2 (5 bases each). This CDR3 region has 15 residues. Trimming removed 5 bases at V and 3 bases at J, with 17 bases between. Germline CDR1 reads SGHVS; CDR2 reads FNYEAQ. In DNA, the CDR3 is TGTGCCAGCAGCCCGCTCGTGGGGGAAATCTACGAGCAGTACTTC. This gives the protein CASSPLVGEIYEQYF.

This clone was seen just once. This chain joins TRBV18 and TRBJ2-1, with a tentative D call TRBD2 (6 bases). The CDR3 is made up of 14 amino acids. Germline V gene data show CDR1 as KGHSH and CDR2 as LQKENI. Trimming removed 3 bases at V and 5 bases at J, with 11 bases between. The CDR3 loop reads CASSPSGGNNEQFF. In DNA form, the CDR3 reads TGTGCCAGCTCACCCAGCGGCGGGAACAATGAGCAGTTCTTC. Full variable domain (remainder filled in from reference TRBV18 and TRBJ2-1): NAGVMQNPRHLVRRRGQEARLRCSPMKGHSHVYWYRQLPEEGLKFMVYLQKENIIDESGMPKERFSAEFPKEGPSILRIQQVVRGDSAAYFCASSPSGGNNEQFFGPGTRLTVL.

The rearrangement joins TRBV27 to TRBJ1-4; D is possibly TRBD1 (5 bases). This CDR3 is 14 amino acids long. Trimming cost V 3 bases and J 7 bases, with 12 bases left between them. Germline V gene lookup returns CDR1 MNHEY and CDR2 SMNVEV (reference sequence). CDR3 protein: CASSLSGGGEKLFF. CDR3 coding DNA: TGTGCCAGCAGTTTGTCCGGGGGTGGTGAAAAACTGTTTTTT.

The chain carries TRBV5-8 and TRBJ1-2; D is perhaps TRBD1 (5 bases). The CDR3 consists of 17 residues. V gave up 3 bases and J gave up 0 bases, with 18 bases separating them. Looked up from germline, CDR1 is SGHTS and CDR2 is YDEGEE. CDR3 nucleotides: TGTGCCAGCAGCTCTTGGGGGAGGACAAAAACTAACTATGGCTACACCTTC. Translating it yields CASSSWGRTKTNYGYTF. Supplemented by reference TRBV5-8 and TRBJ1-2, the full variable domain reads EAGVTQSPTHLIKTRGQQATLRCSPISGHTSVYWYQQALGLGLQFLLWYDEGEERNRGNFPPRFSGRQFPNYSSELNVNALELEDSALYLCASSSWGRTKTNYGYTFGSGTRLTVV.

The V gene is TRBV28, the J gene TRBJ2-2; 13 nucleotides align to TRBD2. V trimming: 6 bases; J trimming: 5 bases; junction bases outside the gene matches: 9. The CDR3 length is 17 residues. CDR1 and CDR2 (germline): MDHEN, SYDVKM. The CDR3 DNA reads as TGTGCCAGCAGCCGATGGACTAGCGGGAGAGGGACCGGGGAGCTGTTTTTT. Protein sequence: CASSRWTSGRGTGELFF.

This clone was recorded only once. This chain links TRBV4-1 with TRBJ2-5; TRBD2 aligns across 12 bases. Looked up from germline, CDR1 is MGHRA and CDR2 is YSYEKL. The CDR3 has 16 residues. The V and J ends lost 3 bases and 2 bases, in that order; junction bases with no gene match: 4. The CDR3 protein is CASSHPSGGGQETQYF. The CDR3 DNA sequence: TGCGCCAGCAGCCACCCTAGCGGGGGGGGTCAAGAGACCCAGTACTTC.

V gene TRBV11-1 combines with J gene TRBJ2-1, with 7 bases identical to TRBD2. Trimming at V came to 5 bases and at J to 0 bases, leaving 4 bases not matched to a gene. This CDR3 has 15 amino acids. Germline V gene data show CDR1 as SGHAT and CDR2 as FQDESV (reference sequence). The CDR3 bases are TGTGCCAGCAGCCGTCGGGACTACTCCTACAATGAGCAGTTCTTC. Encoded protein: CASSRRDYSYNEQFF.

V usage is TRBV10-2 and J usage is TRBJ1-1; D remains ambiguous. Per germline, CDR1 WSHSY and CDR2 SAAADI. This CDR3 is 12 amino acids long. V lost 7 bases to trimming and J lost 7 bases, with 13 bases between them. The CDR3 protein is CASTRIGLEAFF. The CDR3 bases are TGCGCCAGCACACGGATAGGACTTGAAGCTTTCTTT.

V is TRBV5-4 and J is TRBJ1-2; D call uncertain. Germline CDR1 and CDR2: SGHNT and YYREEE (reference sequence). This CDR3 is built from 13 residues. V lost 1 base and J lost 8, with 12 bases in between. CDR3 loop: CASSLPEIGGYTF. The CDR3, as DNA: TGTGCCAGCAGCTTGCCGGAAATAGGGGGCTACACCTTC.

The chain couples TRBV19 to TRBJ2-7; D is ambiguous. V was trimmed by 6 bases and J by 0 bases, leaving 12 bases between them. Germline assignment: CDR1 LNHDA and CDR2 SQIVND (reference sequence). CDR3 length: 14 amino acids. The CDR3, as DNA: TGTGCCAGTAGCGATACAGCACACTCCTACGAGCAGTACTTC. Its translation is CASSDTAHSYEQYF.

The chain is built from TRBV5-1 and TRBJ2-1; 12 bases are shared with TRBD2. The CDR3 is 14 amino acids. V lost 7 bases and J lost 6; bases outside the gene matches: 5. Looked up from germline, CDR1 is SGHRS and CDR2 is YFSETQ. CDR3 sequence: CASRGLAGTNEQFF. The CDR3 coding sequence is TGCGCCAGCCGAGGACTAGCGGGAACCAATGAGCAGTTCTTC.

In nucleotides, the CDR3 is TGTGCCAGCAGTTACAGGGAGAACACCGGGGAGCTGTTTTTT. The encoded protein is CASSYRENTGELFF. The rearrangement links TRBV6-5 to TRBJ2-2; D ambiguous. The CDR3 is 14 residues long. The germline V and J ends were trimmed by 2 bases and 1 base, with 5 bases remaining between them. The germline CDR1 and CDR2 sequences are MNHEY and SVGAGI.

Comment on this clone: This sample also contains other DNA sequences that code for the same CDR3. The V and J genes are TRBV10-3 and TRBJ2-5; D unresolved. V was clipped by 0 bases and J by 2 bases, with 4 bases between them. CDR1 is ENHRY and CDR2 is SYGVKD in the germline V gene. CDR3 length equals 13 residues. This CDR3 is CAISESRQETQYF. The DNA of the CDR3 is TGTGCCATCAGTGAGTCCAGGCAAGAGACCCAGTACTTC.

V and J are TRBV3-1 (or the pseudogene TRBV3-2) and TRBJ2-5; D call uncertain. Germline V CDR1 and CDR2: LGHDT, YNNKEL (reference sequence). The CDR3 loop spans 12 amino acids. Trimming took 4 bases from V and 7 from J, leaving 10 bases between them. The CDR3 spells CASSPRVGTQYF. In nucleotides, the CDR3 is TGTGCCAGCAGCCCCCGGGTGGGGACCCAGTACTTC.

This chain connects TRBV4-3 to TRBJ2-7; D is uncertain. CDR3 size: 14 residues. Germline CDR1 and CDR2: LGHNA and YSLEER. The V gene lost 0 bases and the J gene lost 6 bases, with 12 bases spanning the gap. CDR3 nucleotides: TGCGCCAGCAGCCAAGAGCCCAGTCTAGGCGAGCAGTACTTC. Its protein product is CASSQEPSLGEQYF.

The CDR3 reads CASSQAQGTTNEKLFF. CDR3 DNA: TGCGCCAGCAGCCAGGCCCAGGGGACGACTAATGAAAAACTGTTTTTT. The rearrangement uses TRBV4-1 and TRBJ1-4, with D perhaps TRBD1 (6 bases). The length of the CDR3 is 16 residues. Trimming took 3 bases from V and 2 from J, leaving 13 bases between them. Germline lookup yields CDR1 MGHRA and CDR2 YSYEKL.

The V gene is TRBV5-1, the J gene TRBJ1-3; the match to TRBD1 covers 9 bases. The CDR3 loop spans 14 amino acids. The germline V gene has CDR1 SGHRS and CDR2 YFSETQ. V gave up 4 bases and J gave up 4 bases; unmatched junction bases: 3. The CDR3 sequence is CASSVGTGGNTIYF. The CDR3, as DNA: TGCGCCAGCAGCGTCGGGACAGGGGGAAACACCATATATTTT.

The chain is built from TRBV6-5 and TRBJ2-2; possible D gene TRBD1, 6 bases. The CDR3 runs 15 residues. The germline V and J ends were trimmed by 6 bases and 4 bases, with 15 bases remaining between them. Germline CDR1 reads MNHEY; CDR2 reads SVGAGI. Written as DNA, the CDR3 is TGTGCCAGCAGCCTGGGGACACAAGGCACCGGGGAGCTGTTTTTT. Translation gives CASSLGTQGTGELFF.

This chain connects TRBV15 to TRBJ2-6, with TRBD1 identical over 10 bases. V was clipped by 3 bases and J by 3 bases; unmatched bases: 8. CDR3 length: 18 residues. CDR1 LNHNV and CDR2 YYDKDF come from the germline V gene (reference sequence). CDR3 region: CATSSPGQGFFGANVLTF. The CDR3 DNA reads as TGTGCCACCAGCAGTCCGGGACAGGGGTTTTTTGGGGCCAACGTCCTGACTTTC.

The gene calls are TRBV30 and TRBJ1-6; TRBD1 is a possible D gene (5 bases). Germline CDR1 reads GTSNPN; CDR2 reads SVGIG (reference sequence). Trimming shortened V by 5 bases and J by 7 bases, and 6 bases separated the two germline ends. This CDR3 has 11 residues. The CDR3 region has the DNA TGTGCCTGGGGGGGAAATTCACCCCTCCACTTT. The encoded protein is CAWGGNSPLHF.

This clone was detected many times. The CDR3 DNA reads as TGTGCCAGCAGTCGTAAAAACACCATATATTTT. This translates into CASSRKNTIYF. The chain uses TRBV28 and TRBJ1-3; D gene ambiguous. The CDR3 covers 11 residues. The V end lost 5 bases, the J end lost 6 bases, and 5 bases lay between the germline ends. CDR1 is MDHEN and CDR2 is SYDVKM in the germline V gene.

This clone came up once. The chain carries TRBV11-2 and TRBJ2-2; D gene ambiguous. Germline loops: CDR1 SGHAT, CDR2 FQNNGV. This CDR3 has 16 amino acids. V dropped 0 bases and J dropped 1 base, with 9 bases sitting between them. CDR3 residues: CASSLDLELNTGELFF. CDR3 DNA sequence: TGTGCCAGCAGCTTAGATCTTGAACTGAACACCGGGGAGCTGTTTTTT.

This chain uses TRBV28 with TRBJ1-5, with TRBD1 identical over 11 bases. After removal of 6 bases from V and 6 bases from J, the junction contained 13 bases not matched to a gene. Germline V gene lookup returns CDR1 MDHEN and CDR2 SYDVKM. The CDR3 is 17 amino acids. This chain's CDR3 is CASSPDERDRGFQPQHF. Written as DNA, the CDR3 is TGTGCCAGCAGCCCCGATGAGCGGGACAGGGGGTTTCAGCCCCAGCATTTT.

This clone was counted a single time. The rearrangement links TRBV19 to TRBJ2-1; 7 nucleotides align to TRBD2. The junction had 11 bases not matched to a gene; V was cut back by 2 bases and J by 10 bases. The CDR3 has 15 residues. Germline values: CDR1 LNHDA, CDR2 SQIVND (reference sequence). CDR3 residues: CASSILAHPAGEQFF. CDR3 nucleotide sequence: TGTGCCAGTAGTATACTAGCTCACCCAGCGGGGGAGCAGTTCTTC.

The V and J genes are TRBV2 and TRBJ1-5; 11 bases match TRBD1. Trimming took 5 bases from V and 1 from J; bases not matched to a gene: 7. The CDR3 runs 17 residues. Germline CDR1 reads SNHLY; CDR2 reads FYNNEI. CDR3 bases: TGTGCCAGCAGTTCAGGGACAGGGGGTGGAAGCAATCAGCCCCAGCATTTT. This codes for CASSSGTGGGSNQPQHF. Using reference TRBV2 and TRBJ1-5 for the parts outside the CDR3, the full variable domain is EPEVTQTPSHQVTQMGQEVILRCVPISNHLYFYWYRQILGQKVEFLVSFYNNEISEKSEIFDDQFSVERPDGSNFTLKIRSTKLEDSAMYFCASSSGTGGGSNQPQHFGDGTRLSIL.